The rows below give T cell receptor beta chains drawn from one sample of a study of T cell responses to AZD1222 COVID-19 vaccine. Some clones are missing from TCRdb's copy, which holds only in-frame ones; the method was immunoSEQ multiplex PCR. Of 110,000 or so clones in the sample, around 83% were seen once. The sample here was peripheral blood, taken 28 days after the second AZD1222 dose. The receptors shown here come from an adult who received the AZD1222 COVID-19 vaccine. Each CDR3 is given with its conserved first and last residue. The order of the fields is D gene, clone size, J gene, V gene, CDR3 DNA, CDR3 protein. D genes are given only for firm matches. Size tells how often a clone was seen (once, few, many) or the class of an expanded clone, and some rows leave it out.

d_call: -
clone_size: -
j_call: TRBJ2-3
v_call: TRBV12-3/TRBV12-4
cdr3_nt: TGTGCCAGCAGTTTCGACCCAGATACGCAGTATTTT
cdr3_aa: CASSFDPDTQYF

d_call: TRBD2
clone_size: -
j_call: TRBJ2-1
v_call: TRBV10-2
cdr3_nt: TGCGCCAGCAGCGGCATGACTAGCGGTGAGCAGTTCTTC
cdr3_aa: CASSGMTSGEQFF

d_call: TRBD2
clone_size: -
j_call: TRBJ2-5
v_call: TRBV7-2
cdr3_nt: TGTGCCAGCAGCGAAAGCGGGGAGGAGACCCAGTACTTC
cdr3_aa: CASSESGEETQYF

d_call: -
clone_size: -
j_call: TRBJ1-5
v_call: TRBV7-2
cdr3_nt: TGTGCCAGCAGCTTACGGGTGGATGGGCAGCCCCAGCATTTT
cdr3_aa: CASSLRVDGQPQHF

d_call: TRBD2
clone_size: -
j_call: TRBJ2-7
v_call: TRBV5-5
cdr3_nt: TGTGCCAGCAGCTTTCGACTAGCGGGTATCCACTACGAGCAGTACTTC
cdr3_aa: CASSFRLAGIHYEQYF

d_call: -
clone_size: -
j_call: TRBJ2-3
v_call: TRBV5-1
cdr3_nt: TGCGCCAGCAGCTTGACCGGGAGAGGCACAGATACGCAGTATTTT
cdr3_aa: CASSLTGRGTDTQYF

d_call: -
clone_size: -
j_call: TRBJ2-1
v_call: TRBV19
cdr3_nt: TGTGCCAGTACCCGAAACAATGAGCAGTTCTTC
cdr3_aa: CASTRNNEQFF

d_call: TRBD1
clone_size: -
j_call: TRBJ1-5
v_call: TRBV7-8
cdr3_nt: TGTGCCAGCAGCCCAAGGACAGGATCTGATCAGCCCCAGCATTTT
cdr3_aa: CASSPRTGSDQPQHF

d_call: -
clone_size: few
j_call: TRBJ2-2
v_call: TRBV6-5
cdr3_nt: TGTGCCAGCAGACTCTTGGCTCACTCTGCCGGGGAGCTGTTTTTT
cdr3_aa: CASRLLAHSAGELFF

d_call: -
clone_size: -
j_call: TRBJ1-2
v_call: TRBV15
cdr3_nt: TGTGCCACCAGCCTTGACCTCGCGGGGGCCTATGGCTACACCTTC
cdr3_aa: CATSLDLAGAYGYTF

d_call: -
clone_size: -
j_call: TRBJ1-3
v_call: TRBV9
cdr3_nt: TGTGCCAGCAGCGTAGAATCGGGGGCTGGAAACACCATATATTTT
cdr3_aa: CASSVESGAGNTIYF

d_call: TRBD1
clone_size: large
j_call: TRBJ2-1
v_call: TRBV5-6
cdr3_nt: TGTGCCAGCAGCCCCCGGGACAGGTTAGATAACTCCTACAATGAGCAGTTCTTC
cdr3_aa: CASSPRDRLDNSYNEQFF

d_call: -
clone_size: -
j_call: TRBJ2-1
v_call: TRBV4-1
cdr3_nt: TGCGCCAGCAGCCCGTTGGGTAGGAGCTCCTACAATGAGCAGTTCTTC
cdr3_aa: CASSPLGRSSYNEQFF

d_call: -
clone_size: few
j_call: TRBJ1-1
v_call: TRBV4-2
cdr3_nt: TGTGCCAGCAGCCATCTTGCAGACATGAACACTGAAGCTTTCTTT
cdr3_aa: CASSHLADMNTEAFF

d_call: TRBD1
clone_size: few
j_call: TRBJ2-5
v_call: TRBV7-8
cdr3_nt: TGTGCCAGCAGCGCCGGGACAGGGGGACGGACCCAGTACTTC
cdr3_aa: CASSAGTGGRTQYF

d_call: -
clone_size: -
j_call: TRBJ1-1
v_call: TRBV3-1/TRBV3-2
cdr3_nt: TGTGCCAGCAGCCAAGTGAGCTATCGACGGTGGAACACTGAAGCTTTCTTT
cdr3_aa: CASSQVSYRRWNTEAFF

d_call: TRBD1
clone_size: -
j_call: TRBJ1-5
v_call: TRBV10-2
cdr3_nt: TGCGCCAGCAGTGATGGCAAGGGGGCGCAGGTCAATCAGCCCCAGCATTTT
cdr3_aa: CASSDGKGAQVNQPQHF

d_call: TRBD2
clone_size: -
j_call: TRBJ2-2
v_call: TRBV5-1
cdr3_nt: TGCGCCAGCAGCTCTAGCGGAGCACGCGGGTCCGGGGAGCTGTTTTTT
cdr3_aa: CASSSSGARGSGELFF

d_call: TRBD2
clone_size: -
j_call: TRBJ2-1
v_call: TRBV9
cdr3_nt: TGTGCCAGCAGCGTAGCTGGGGGGGACAATGAGCAGTTCTTC
cdr3_aa: CASSVAGGDNEQFF

d_call: -
clone_size: -
j_call: TRBJ1-1
v_call: TRBV7-9
cdr3_nt: TGTGCCAGCAGCCAATCGGGTAAGACTGAAGCTTTCTTT
cdr3_aa: CASSQSGKTEAFF

d_call: -
clone_size: few
j_call: TRBJ1-1
v_call: TRBV11-3
cdr3_nt: TGTGCCAGCAGCTTGAGGGGGAACACTGAAGCTTTCTTT
cdr3_aa: CASSLRGNTEAFF

d_call: -
clone_size: -
j_call: TRBJ1-5
v_call: TRBV19
cdr3_nt: TGTGCCAGTAGTATCAAAGGGGGGGATCAGCCCCAGCATTTT
cdr3_aa: CASSIKGGDQPQHF

d_call: -
clone_size: -
j_call: TRBJ1-6
v_call: TRBV11-3
cdr3_nt: TGTGCCAGCAGCTTCTCCCAGAATTCACCCCTCCACTTT
cdr3_aa: CASSFSQNSPLHF

d_call: -
clone_size: -
j_call: TRBJ1-1
v_call: TRBV19
cdr3_nt: TGTGCCAGCCGCCGGGAGGGGGTGAACACTGAAGCTTTCTTT
cdr3_aa: CASRREGVNTEAFF

d_call: TRBD1
clone_size: -
j_call: TRBJ2-7
v_call: TRBV27
cdr3_nt: TGTGCCAGCAGTTTGGTAGACAGGGGTCCGTACGAGCAGTACTTC
cdr3_aa: CASSLVDRGPYEQYF

d_call: -
clone_size: -
j_call: TRBJ2-5
v_call: TRBV6-5
cdr3_nt: TGTGCCAGCAGTTTCGCGGGGTCGCCTCAAGAGACCCAGTACTTC
cdr3_aa: CASSFAGSPQETQYF

d_call: TRBD2
clone_size: -
j_call: TRBJ2-1
v_call: TRBV5-1
cdr3_nt: TGCGCCAGCAGCTTGGCCGGGGCTAGCGGGGGGAACAATGAGCAGTTCTTC
cdr3_aa: CASSLAGASGGNNEQFF

d_call: TRBD1
clone_size: -
j_call: TRBJ2-7
v_call: TRBV11-2
cdr3_nt: TGTGCCAGCAGCTTAGGAGGGACAGGATTATACGAGCAGTACTTC
cdr3_aa: CASSLGGTGLYEQYF

d_call: TRBD1
clone_size: -
j_call: TRBJ2-2
v_call: TRBV19
cdr3_nt: TGTGCCAGTAGACCACTCGACAGGGGGCTTGGCGGGGAGCTGTTTTTT
cdr3_aa: CASRPLDRGLGGELFF

d_call: -
clone_size: -
j_call: TRBJ2-3
v_call: TRBV28
cdr3_nt: TGTGCCAGCAGTTTTCAGGCCCCGGGCGCAGATACGCAGTATTTT
cdr3_aa: CASSFQAPGADTQYF

d_call: TRBD1
clone_size: -
j_call: TRBJ2-5
v_call: TRBV11-3
cdr3_nt: TGTGCCAGCAGCCGCGGACAGGGTCGAGGAGAGACCCAGTACTTC
cdr3_aa: CASSRGQGRGETQYF

d_call: -
clone_size: -
j_call: TRBJ1-5
v_call: TRBV5-8
cdr3_nt: TGTGCCAGCAGCTTGGTTGGGAGTCAGCCCCAGCATTTT
cdr3_aa: CASSLVGSQPQHF

d_call: -
clone_size: -
j_call: TRBJ1-6
v_call: TRBV9
cdr3_nt: TGTGCCAGCAGCGCGGGGGATTCACCCCTCCACTTT
cdr3_aa: CASSAGDSPLHF

d_call: -
clone_size: -
j_call: TRBJ2-1
v_call: TRBV9
cdr3_nt: TGTGCCAGCAGCGTAGAAGGTCAGACTGTGAATGAGCAGTTCTTC
cdr3_aa: CASSVEGQTVNEQFF

d_call: -
clone_size: -
j_call: TRBJ2-5
v_call: TRBV19
cdr3_nt: TGTGCCAGTAGTAGCTACACAGGCCAAGAGACCCAGTACTTC
cdr3_aa: CASSSYTGQETQYF

d_call: TRBD2
clone_size: -
j_call: TRBJ2-1
v_call: TRBV9
cdr3_nt: TGTGCCAGCAGCTCTACCGGGACTAGCGGGACGTATGAGCAGTTCTTC
cdr3_aa: CASSSTGTSGTYEQFF

d_call: TRBD2
clone_size: -
j_call: TRBJ2-1
v_call: TRBV14
cdr3_nt: TGTGCCAGCAGCCCCTTAGGCCTTGGCGGGAGGGCCGATGAGCAGTTCTTC
cdr3_aa: CASSPLGLGGRADEQFF

d_call: -
clone_size: -
j_call: TRBJ2-1
v_call: TRBV29-1
cdr3_nt: TGCAGCGTTTCCACGGTCGATGAGCAGTTCTTC
cdr3_aa: CSVSTVDEQFF

d_call: -
clone_size: -
j_call: TRBJ2-2
v_call: TRBV4-3
cdr3_nt: TGCGCCAGCAGCCAAGATGGGTTAGAAGCGACCGGGGAGCTGTTTTTT
cdr3_aa: CASSQDGLEATGELFF

d_call: -
clone_size: -
j_call: TRBJ2-7
v_call: TRBV18
cdr3_nt: TGTGCCAGCTCACCAGGGAGTTTACGGGAGCAGTACTTC
cdr3_aa: CASSPGSLREQYF

d_call: -
clone_size: -
j_call: TRBJ2-2
v_call: TRBV7-9
cdr3_nt: TGTGCCAGCAGCGCGACAGTCACCGGGGAGCTGTTTTTT
cdr3_aa: CASSATVTGELFF

d_call: -
clone_size: -
j_call: TRBJ1-2
v_call: TRBV6-5
cdr3_nt: TGTGCCAGCAGTTACTCGGGGGGTCAACTTGGTAGCTACACCTTC
cdr3_aa: CASSYSGGQLGSYTF

d_call: -
clone_size: -
j_call: TRBJ1-2
v_call: TRBV30
cdr3_nt: TGTGCCTGGAGTGTAGGTCCAGGAGCTAACTATGGCTACACCTTC
cdr3_aa: CAWSVGPGANYGYTF

d_call: -
clone_size: -
j_call: TRBJ1-1
v_call: TRBV5-1
cdr3_nt: TGCGCCAGCAGCCGGGACATACTATACACTGAAGCTTTCTTT
cdr3_aa: CASSRDILYTEAFF

d_call: -
clone_size: few
j_call: TRBJ1-3
v_call: TRBV4-1
cdr3_nt: TGCGCCAGCAGCCAAGATCGACAGTACTCTGGAAACACCATATATTTT
cdr3_aa: CASSQDRQYSGNTIYF